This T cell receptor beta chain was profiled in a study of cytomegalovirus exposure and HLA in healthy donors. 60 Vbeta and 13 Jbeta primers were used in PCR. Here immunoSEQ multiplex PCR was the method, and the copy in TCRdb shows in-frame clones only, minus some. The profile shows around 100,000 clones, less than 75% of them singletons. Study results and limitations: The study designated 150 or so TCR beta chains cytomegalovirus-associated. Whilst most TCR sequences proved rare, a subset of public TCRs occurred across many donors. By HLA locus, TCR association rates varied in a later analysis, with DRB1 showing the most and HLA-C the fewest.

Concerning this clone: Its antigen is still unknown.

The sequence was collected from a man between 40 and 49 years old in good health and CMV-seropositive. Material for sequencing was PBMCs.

The DNA of the CDR3 is TGTGCCAGCAGCCAAGTAGGGACAGGGTTGGGCACTGAAGCTTTCTTT. Its translation is CASSQVGTGLGTEAFF. The chain recombines TRBV4-2 with TRBJ1-1, with 9 bases lining up with TRBD1. The CDR3 has 16 residues. Germline V gene data show CDR1 as LGHNA and CDR2 as YNFKEQ. V gave up 1 base and J gave up 4 bases; unmatched junction bases: 7.